Shown below are 7 T cell receptor beta chains from a single sample sequenced in a study of cytomegalovirus exposure and HLA in healthy donors. Libraries were prepared by immunoSEQ multiplex PCR; TCRdb keeps only in-frame clonotypes and omits some of them. The table lists roughly 130,000 clones, less than 90% of them singletons, with roughly 3% in the top ten. Sequencing input: PBMCs. The receptors originated from a man in his late teens or twenties in good health and CMV-seronegative.

This chain links TRBV2 with TRBJ1-5; 7 bases fit TRBD1. This CDR3 region has 15 residues. Germline loops: CDR1 SNHLY, CDR2 FYNNEI. V shed 0 bases and J 6 bases; nucleotides not matched to a gene: 5. CDR3 amino acids: CASSEAGQGVQPQHF. The CDR3 DNA is TGTGCCAGCAGTGAAGCGGGGCAGGGGGTTCAGCCCCAGCATTTT.

By share, this clone counts as large. This chain connects TRBV7-2 to TRBJ1-2; 10 bases are a match to TRBD1. The CDR3 sequence is 15 residues long. The V gene's germline CDR1 is SGHTA and CDR2 FQGNSA. The ends lost 7 bases at V and 8 bases at J; junction bases unmatched: 13. CDR3 nucleotides: TGTGCCAGCACCCCGACAGGGGGCGGCAGGAACGGCTACACCTTC. Translated: CASTPTGGGRNGYTF.

In its sample, this clone was seen once. This chain uses TRBV15 with TRBJ2-5, with D uncertain. CDR1 is LNHNV, CDR2 YYDKDF, per germline (reference sequence). The V end was cut by 3 bases, the J end by 2 bases, with 13 bases between. CDR3 length: 15 residues. The CDR3 region has the DNA TGTGCCACCAGCAGCCCCGGTATTGCTCAAGAGACCCAGTACTTC. Translated, it gives CATSSPGIAQETQYF.

V usage is TRBV7-6 and J usage is TRBJ1-1, with unresolved D. Trimming removed 5 bases at V and 1 base at J, with 11 bases between. This CDR3 comprises 14 residues. The germline CDR1 and CDR2 sequences are SGHVS and FNYEAQ. The CDR3 DNA reads TGTGCCAGCAGCCCCGGGAGGACGAACACTGAAGCTTTCTTT. Residues: CASSPGRTNTEAFF.

V and J are TRBV11-2 and TRBJ2-7; 7 positions agree with TRBD1. The CDR3 is made up of 16 amino acids. Germline CDR1 and CDR2: SGHAT and FQNNGV. Losses at the gene ends were 0 bases for V and 0 bases for J; bases not matched to a gene: 5. In DNA, the CDR3 is TGTGCCAGCAGCTTAGAGGGACAGACGAGCTCCTACGAGCAGTACTTC. Protein: CASSLEGQTSSYEQYF. Variable domain in full (rest from reference TRBV11-2 and TRBJ2-7): EAGVAQSPRYKIIEKRQSVAFWCNPISGHATLYWYQQILGQGPKLLIQFQNNGVVDDSQLPKDRFSAERLKGVDSTLKIQPAKLEDSAVYLCASSLEGQTSSYEQYFGPGTRLTVT.

CDR3 in amino acids: CASSEPRQETQYF. In DNA, the CDR3 is TGTGCCAGCAGTGAACCTAGACAAGAGACCCAGTACTTC. The chain recombines TRBV6-1 with TRBJ2-5; D call uncertain. Germline V gives CDR1 MNHNS, CDR2 SASEGT. Trimming took 2 bases from V and 2 from J, leaving 6 bases between them. This CDR3 has 13 amino acids.

V usage is TRBV15 and J usage is TRBJ2-7; no clear D. This CDR3 has 16 residues. CDR1 LNHNV and CDR2 YYDKDF come from the germline V gene (reference sequence). The V and J ends lost 0 bases and 2 bases respectively, with 14 bases between them. The DNA for the CDR3 is TGTGCCACCAGCAGAGAAGCAGCAGCTACTACCTACGAGCAGTACTTC. It is translated as CATSREAAATTYEQYF.